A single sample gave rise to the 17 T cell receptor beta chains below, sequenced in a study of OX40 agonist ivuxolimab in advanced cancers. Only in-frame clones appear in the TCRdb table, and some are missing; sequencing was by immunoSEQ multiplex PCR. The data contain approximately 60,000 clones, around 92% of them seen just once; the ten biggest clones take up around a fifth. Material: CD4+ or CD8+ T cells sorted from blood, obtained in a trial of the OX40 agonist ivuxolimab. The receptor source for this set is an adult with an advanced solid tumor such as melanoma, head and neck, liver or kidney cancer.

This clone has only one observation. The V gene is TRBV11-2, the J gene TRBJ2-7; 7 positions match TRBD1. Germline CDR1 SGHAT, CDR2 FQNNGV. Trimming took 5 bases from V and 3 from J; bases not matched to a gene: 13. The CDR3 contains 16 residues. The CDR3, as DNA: TGTGCCAGCAGCACCCGCAAGTTGGCAGGGGGCTACGAGCAGTACTTC. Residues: CASSTRKLAGGYEQYF. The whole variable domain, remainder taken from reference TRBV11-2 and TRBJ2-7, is EAGVAQSPRYKIIEKRQSVAFWCNPISGHATLYWYQQILGQGPKLLIQFQNNGVVDDSQLPKDRFSAERLKGVDSTLKIQPAKLEDSAVYLCASSTRKLAGGYEQYFGPGTRLTVT.

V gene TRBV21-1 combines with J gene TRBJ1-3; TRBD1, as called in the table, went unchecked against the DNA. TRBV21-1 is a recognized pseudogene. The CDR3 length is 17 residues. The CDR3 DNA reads TGTGCCAGCAGCGCCCGCCATGTGGCCTCCTCTGGAAACACCATATATTTT. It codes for CASSARHVASSGNTIYF.

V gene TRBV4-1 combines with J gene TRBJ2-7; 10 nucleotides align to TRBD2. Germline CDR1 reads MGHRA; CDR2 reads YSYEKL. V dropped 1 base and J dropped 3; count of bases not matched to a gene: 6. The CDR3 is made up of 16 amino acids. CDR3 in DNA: TGCGCCAGCAGCCAAGGGGGGACTAGCGTTCTCTACGAGCAGTACTTC. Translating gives CASSQGGTSVLYEQYF.

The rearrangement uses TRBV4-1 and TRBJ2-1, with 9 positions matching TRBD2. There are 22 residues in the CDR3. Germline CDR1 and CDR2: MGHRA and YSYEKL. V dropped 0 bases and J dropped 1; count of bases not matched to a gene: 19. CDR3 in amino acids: CASSQESPSAAGGLYSYNEQFF. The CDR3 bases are TGCGCCAGCAGCCAAGAAAGTCCCTCTGCAGCGGGAGGCTTGTATTCCTACAATGAGCAGTTCTTC.

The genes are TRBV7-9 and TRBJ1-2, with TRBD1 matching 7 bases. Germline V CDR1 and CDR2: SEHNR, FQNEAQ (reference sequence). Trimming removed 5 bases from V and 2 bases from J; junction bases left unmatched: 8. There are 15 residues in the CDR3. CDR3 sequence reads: CASSKRQGLNYGYTF. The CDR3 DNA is TGTGCCAGCAGCAAAAGACAGGGCTTAAACTATGGCTACACCTTC.

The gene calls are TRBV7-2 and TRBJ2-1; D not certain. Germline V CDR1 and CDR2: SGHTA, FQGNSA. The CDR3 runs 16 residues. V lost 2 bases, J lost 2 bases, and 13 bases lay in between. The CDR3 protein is CASSLNLLPPYNEQFF. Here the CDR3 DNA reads TGTGCCAGCAGCTTAAATCTCCTCCCCCCCTACAATGAGCAGTTCTTC.

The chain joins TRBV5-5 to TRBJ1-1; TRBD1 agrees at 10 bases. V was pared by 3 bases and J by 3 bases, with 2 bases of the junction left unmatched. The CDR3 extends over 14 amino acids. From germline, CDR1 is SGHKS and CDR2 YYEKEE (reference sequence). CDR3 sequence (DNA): TGTGCCAGCAGCTGGGGGACAGGGGACACTGAAGCTTTCTTT. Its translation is CASSWGTGDTEAFF.

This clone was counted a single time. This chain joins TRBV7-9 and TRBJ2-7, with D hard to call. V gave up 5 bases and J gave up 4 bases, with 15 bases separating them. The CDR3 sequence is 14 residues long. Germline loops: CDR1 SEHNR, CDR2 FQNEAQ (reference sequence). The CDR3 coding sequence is TGTGCCAGCAGCCCACGGACGGCCTGGTACGAGCAGTACTTC. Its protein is CASSPRTAWYEQYF.

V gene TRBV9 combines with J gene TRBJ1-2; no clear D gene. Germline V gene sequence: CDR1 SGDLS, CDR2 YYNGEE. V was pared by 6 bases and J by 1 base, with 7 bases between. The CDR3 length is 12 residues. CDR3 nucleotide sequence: TGTGCCAGCACACAGATTAACTATGGCTACACCTTC. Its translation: CASTQINYGYTF.

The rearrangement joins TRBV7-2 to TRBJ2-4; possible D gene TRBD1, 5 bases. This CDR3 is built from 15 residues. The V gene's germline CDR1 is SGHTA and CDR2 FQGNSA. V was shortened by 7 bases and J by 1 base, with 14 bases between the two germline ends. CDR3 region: CASTEGARAKNIQYF. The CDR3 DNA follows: TGTGCCAGCACCGAAGGGGCTCGGGCCAAAAACATTCAGTACTTC.

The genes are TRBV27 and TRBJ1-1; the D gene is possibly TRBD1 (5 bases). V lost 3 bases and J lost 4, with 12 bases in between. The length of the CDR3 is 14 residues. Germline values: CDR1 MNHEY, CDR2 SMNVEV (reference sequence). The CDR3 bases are TGTGCCAGCAGTTTGGGACTGCGGAGCACTGAAGCTTTCTTT. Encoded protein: CASSLGLRSTEAFF.

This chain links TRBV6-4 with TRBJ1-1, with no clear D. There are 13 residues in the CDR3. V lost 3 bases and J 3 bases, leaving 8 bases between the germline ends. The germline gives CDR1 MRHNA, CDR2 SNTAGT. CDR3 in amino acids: CASSENDHTEAFF. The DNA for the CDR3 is TGTGCCAGCAGTGAGAACGACCACACTGAAGCTTTCTTT.

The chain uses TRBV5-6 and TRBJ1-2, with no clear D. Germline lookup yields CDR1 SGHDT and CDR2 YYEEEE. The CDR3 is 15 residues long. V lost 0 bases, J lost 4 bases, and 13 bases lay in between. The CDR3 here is CASSLGPRPFYGYTF. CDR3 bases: TGTGCCAGCAGCTTGGGGCCAAGGCCATTCTATGGCTACACCTTC.

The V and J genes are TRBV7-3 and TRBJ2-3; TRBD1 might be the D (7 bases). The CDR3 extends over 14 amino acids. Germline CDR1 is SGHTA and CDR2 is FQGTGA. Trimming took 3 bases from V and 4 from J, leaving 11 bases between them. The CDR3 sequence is CASSLGRGADTQYF. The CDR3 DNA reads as TGTGCCAGCAGCTTGGGCAGGGGGGCAGATACGCAGTATTTT. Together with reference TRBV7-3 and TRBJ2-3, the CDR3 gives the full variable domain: GAGVSQTPSNKVTEKGKYVELRCDPISGHTALYWYRQSLGQGPEFLIYFQGTGAADDSGLPNDRFFAVRPEGSVSTLKIQRTERGDSAVYLCASSLGRGADTQYFGPGTRLTVL.

CDR3 nucleotides: TGTGCCAGCAGCAAAGTGGTGAGACACAGGAAGGGGGAGACCCAGTACTTC. Translation gives CASSKVVRHRKGETQYF. The V and J genes are TRBV21-1 and TRBJ2-5; TRBD1 is the table's D call, not checked against the DNA. TRBV21-1 is deemed a pseudogene. The CDR3 is 17 amino acids.

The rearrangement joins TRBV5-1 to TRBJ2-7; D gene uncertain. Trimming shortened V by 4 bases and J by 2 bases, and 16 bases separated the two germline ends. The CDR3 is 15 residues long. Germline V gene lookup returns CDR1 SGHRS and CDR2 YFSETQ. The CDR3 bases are TGCGCCAGCAGCCCATGGACGGCCGGTACCTACGAGCAGTACTTC. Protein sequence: CASSPWTAGTYEQYF.

In DNA form, the CDR3 reads TGTGCCAGCAGCGTAGCTAGGGGGCGGGTTGGCTCTGGGGCCAACGTCCTGACTTTC. Translating gives CASSVARGRVGSGANVLTF. The rearrangement links TRBV9 to TRBJ2-6; 7 positions match TRBD1. Germline assignment: CDR1 SGDLS and CDR2 YYNGEE. The CDR3 has 19 amino acids. J was trimmed by 0 bases and V by 0 bases; bases with no gene match: 9.